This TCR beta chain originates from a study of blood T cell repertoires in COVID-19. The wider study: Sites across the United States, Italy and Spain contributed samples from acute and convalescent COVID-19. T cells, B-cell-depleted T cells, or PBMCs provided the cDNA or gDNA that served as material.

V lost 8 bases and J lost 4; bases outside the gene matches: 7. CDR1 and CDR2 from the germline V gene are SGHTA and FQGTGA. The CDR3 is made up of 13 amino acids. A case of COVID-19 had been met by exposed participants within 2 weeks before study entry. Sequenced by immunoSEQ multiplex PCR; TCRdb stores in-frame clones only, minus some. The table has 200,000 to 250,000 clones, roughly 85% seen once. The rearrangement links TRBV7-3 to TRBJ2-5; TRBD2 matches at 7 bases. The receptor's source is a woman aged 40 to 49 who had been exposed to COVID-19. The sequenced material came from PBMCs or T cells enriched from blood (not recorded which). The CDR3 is CASVQGGAETQYF. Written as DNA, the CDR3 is TGTGCCAGCGTCCAGGGAGGGGCAGAGACCCAGTACTTC.